The following is a TCR beta chain sequence with its context. The antigen is undetermined. The source of the sample is a study of Ad26.COV2.S vaccination and SARS-CoV-2 variants. Study-level points and caveats: Higher spike-specific TCR breadth was found in vaccine recipients than in placebo recipients.

The CDR3 spans 13 residues. With 4 bases removed from V and 2 bases from J, the gap between germline ends came to 7 bases. Germline lookup yields CDR1 SGHDT and CDR2 YYEEEE. The repertoire was sequenced with immunoSEQ multiplex PCR; TCRdb's copy has only in-frame clones and lacks some. The sample contains 300,000 to 400,000 clones, about nine tenths of which appear only once. This sample's treatment: some 20 received Ad26.COV2.S at low or high dose, single or two shots; 5 received placebo; per-sample allocation not given. At day 63 after the first vaccine or placebo injection, samples were drawn. The sample consisted of peripheral blood, taken in a trial of Ad26.COV2.S vaccine versus placebo. The clonotype originates from a person aged 18-60 years who received the Ad26.COV2.S COVID-19 vaccine or a placebo. The chain recombines TRBV5-6 with TRBJ1-5, with D hard to call. CDR3 sequence reads: CASSPGRNQPQHF. Written as DNA, the CDR3 is TGTGCCAGCAGCCCGGGTCGCAATCAGCCCCAGCATTTT.